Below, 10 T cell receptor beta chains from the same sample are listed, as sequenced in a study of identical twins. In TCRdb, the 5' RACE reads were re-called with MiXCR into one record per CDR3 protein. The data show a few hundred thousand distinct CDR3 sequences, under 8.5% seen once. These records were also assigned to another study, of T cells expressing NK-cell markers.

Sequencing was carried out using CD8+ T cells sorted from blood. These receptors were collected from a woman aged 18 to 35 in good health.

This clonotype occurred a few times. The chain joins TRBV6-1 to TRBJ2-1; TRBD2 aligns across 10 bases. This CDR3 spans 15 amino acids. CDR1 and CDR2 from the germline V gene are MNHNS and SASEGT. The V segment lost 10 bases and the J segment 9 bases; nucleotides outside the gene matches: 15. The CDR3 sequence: CANTIPSGRSGEQFF. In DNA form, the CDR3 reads TGTGCCAACACTATCCCTAGCGGGAGATCTGGTGAGCAGTTCTTC.

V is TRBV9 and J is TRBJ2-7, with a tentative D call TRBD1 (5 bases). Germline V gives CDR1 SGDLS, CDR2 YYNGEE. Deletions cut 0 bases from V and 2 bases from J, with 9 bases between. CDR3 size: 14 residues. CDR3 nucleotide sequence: TGTGCCAGCAGCGTAGCTGACAGACCCTACGAGCAGTACTTC. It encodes CASSVADRPYEQYF. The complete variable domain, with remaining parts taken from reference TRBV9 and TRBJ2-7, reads DSGVTQTPKHLITATGQRVTLRCSPRSGDLSVYWYQQSLDQGLQFLIQYYNGEERAKGNILERFSAQQFPDLHSELNLSSLELGDSALYFCASSVADRPYEQYFGPGTRLTVT.

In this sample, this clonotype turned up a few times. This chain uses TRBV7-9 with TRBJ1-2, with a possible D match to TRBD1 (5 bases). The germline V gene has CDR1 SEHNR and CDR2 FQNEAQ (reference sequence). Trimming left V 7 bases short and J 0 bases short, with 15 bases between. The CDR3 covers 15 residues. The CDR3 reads CASIVREGANYGYTF. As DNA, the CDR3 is TGTGCCAGCATCGTCAGGGAGGGAGCTAACTATGGCTACACCTTC. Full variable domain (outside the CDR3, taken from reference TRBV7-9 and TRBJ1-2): DTGVSQNPRHKITKRGQNVTFRCDPISEHNRLYWYRQTLGQGPEFLTYFQNEAQLEKSRLLSDRFSAERPKGSFSTLEIQRTEQGDSAMYLCASIVREGANYGYTFGSGTRLTVV.

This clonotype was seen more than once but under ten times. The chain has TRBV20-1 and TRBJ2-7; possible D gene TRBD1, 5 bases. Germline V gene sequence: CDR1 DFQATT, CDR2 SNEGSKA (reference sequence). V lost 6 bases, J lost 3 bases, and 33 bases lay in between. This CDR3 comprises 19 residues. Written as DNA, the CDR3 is TGCAGTGCGCAGCCATTAGGGGCGGTGGTGAGGCGACCAGACTACGAGCAGTACTTC. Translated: CSAQPLGAVVRRPDYEQYF.

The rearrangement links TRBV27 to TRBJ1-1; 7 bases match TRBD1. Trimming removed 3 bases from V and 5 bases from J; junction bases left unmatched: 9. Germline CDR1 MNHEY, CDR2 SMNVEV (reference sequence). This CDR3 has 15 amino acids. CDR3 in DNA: TGTGCCAGCAGTTTCCGACAGGGAATGGGGACTGAAGCTTTCTTT. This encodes CASSFRQGMGTEAFF.

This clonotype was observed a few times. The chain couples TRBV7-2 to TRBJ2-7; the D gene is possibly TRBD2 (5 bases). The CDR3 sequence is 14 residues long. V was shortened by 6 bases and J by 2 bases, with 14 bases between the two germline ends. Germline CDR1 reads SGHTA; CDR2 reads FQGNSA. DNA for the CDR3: TGTGCCAGCAGTATTGGGCTAGCTGCCTACGAGCAGTACTTC. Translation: CASSIGLAAYEQYF.

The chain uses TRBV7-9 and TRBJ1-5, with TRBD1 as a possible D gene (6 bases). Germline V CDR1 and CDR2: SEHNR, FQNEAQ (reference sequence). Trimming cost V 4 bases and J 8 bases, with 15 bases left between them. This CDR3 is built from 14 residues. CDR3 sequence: CASSSVGGMEPQHF. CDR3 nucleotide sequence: TGTGCCAGCAGCTCGGTGGGGGGCATGGAGCCCCAGCATTTT.

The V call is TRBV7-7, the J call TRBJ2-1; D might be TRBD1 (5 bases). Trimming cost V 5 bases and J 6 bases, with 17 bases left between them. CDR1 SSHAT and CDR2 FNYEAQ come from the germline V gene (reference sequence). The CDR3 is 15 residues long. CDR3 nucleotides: TGTGCCAGCAGCCTGGGGCCAGGCCCCTCCAATGAGCAGTTCTTC. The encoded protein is CASSLGPGPSNEQFF.

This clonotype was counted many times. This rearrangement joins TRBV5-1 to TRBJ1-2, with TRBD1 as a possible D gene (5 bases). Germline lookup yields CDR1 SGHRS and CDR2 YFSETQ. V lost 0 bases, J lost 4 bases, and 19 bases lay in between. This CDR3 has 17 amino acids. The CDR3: CASSLEAGRAMRYGYTF. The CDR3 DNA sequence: TGCGCCAGCAGCTTGGAGGCAGGGCGGGCGATGCGCTATGGCTACACCTTC. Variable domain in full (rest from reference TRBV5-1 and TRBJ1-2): KAGVTQTPRYLIKTRGQQVTLSCSPISGHRSVSWYQQTPGQGLQFLFEYFSETQRNKGNFPGRFSGRQFSNSRSEMNVSTLELGDSALYLCASSLEAGRAMRYGYTFGSGTRLTVV.

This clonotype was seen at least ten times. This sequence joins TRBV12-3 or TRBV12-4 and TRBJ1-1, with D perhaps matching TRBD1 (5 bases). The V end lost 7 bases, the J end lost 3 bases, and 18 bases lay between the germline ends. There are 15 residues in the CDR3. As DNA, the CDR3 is TGTGCCAGCACGACGGCGGGGGTGTCAGACACTGAAGCTTTCTTT. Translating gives CASTTAGVSDTEAFF.